What follows are 32 T cell receptor beta chains derived from one specimen sequenced in a study of OX40 agonist ivuxolimab in advanced cancers. Sequencing was performed with immunoSEQ multiplex PCR; in TCRdb, only in-frame clones are kept and a portion is missing. The sample lists tens of thousands of clones, over 80% occurring once. This material consisted of CD4+ or CD8+ T cells sorted from blood, taken in a trial of the OX40 agonist ivuxolimab. The receptors stem from an adult with an advanced solid tumor such as melanoma, head and neck, liver or kidney cancer.

The chain has TRBV2 and TRBJ2-6, with TRBD1 matching over 7 bases. V trimming: 3 bases; J trimming: 4 bases; junction bases outside the gene matches: 18. CDR1 and CDR2 from the germline V gene are SNHLY and FYNNEI. The CDR3 runs to 20 residues. The CDR3 region is CASSDKDRVVIVAGANVLTF. CDR3 coding DNA: TGTGCCAGCAGTGATAAAGACAGGGTCGTTATTGTGGCGGGGGCCAACGTCCTGACTTTC.

The rearrangement uses TRBV19 and TRBJ2-2, with TRBD1 identical over 8 bases. CDR3 length: 14 residues. After removal of 5 bases from V and 5 bases from J, the junction contained 4 bases not matched to a gene. The germline CDR1 and CDR2 sequences are LNHDA and SQIVND (reference sequence). The CDR3 here is CASSPRQGTGELFF. For the CDR3, the DNA is TGTGCCAGTAGTCCCCGACAGGGGACCGGGGAGCTGTTTTTT.

The chain carries TRBV6-5 and TRBJ2-7; 9 bases align to TRBD1. CDR3 length equals 13 residues. V gave up 6 bases and J gave up 6 bases; unmatched junction bases: 6. The germline V gene encodes CDR1 MNHEY and CDR2 SVGAGI. CDR3 DNA: TGTGCCAGCAGGAGGGACAGGGAGGGCGAGCAGTACTTC. Its protein is CASRRDREGEQYF.

J is TRBJ1-2 and V is TRBV29-1; D ambiguous. The V gene's germline CDR1 is SQVTM and CDR2 ANQGSEA. The CDR3 has 13 amino acids. The ends were cut back, 4 bases at V and 7 bases at J, with 16 bases in the middle. The CDR3 spells CSVGGLGRSGYTF. CDR3 in DNA: TGCAGCGTTGGCGGGCTCGGGAGGAGTGGCTACACCTTC.

J is TRBJ1-2 and V is TRBV6-6; TRBD1 might be the D (6 bases). The CDR3 has 14 residues. Per germline, CDR1 MNHNY and CDR2 SVGAGI (reference sequence). V lost 6 bases and J lost 2, with 13 bases in between. CDR3 sequence reads: CASRPNRVNYGYTF. The DNA of the CDR3 is TGTGCCAGCAGACCAAACAGGGTCAACTATGGCTACACCTTC.

The chain employs TRBV5-1 and TRBJ1-4, with 8 nucleotides matching TRBD1. V dropped 0 bases and J dropped 3; count of bases not matched to a gene: 4. Germline V gene sequence: CDR1 SGHRS, CDR2 YFSETQ. This CDR3 is built from 16 residues. The CDR3 DNA sequence: TGCGCCAGCAGCTTGGACGGACAGGGTCCTAATGAAAAACTGTTTTTT. The encoded protein is CASSLDGQGPNEKLFF. Using reference TRBV5-1 and TRBJ1-4 for the parts outside the CDR3, the full variable domain is KAGVTQTPRYLIKTRGQQVTLSCSPISGHRSVSWYQQTPGQGLQFLFEYFSETQRNKGNFPGRFSGRQFSNSRSEMNVSTLELGDSALYLCASSLDGQGPNEKLFFGSGTQLSVL.

This rearrangement joins TRBV2 to TRBJ1-6; D unresolved. In germline, CDR1 is SNHLY, CDR2 FYNNEI. V lost 7 bases and J lost 0, with 7 bases in between. CDR3 size: 14 residues. CDR3 in DNA: TGTGCCAGCAAGTCCAACTCCTATAATTCACCCCTCCACTTT. Translated, it gives CASKSNSYNSPLHF.

The chain couples TRBV7-6 to TRBJ1-1, with D perhaps TRBD1 (6 bases). Per the germline V gene, CDR1 is SGHVS and CDR2 is FNYEAQ. This CDR3 is 13 amino acids long. Trimming removed 5 bases from V and 8 bases from J, with 15 bases in between. The CDR3 spells CASSPRGQGEAFF. The CDR3 DNA reads TGTGCCAGCAGCCCCAGGGGCCAGGGCGAAGCTTTCTTT.

This chain links TRBV5-1 with TRBJ2-3; TRBD2 matches 10 bases. Per the germline V gene, CDR1 is SGHRS and CDR2 is YFSETQ. CDR3 length: 16 amino acids. Germline trimming cut 4 bases from V and 0 bases from J; bases unmatched to any gene: 5. As DNA, the CDR3 is TGCGCCAGCAGCCAGGGACTAGCGACAAGCACAGATACGCAGTATTTT. The encoded protein is CASSQGLATSTDTQYF.

The rearrangement links TRBV15 to TRBJ2-5; unclear D gene. The CDR3 spans 14 residues. Trimming stripped 0 bases from V and 5 bases from J, with 10 bases between. Germline V gene data show CDR1 as LNHNV and CDR2 as YYDKDF (reference sequence). The CDR3 region is CATSRDGRPETQYF. CDR3 in DNA: TGTGCCACCAGCAGAGATGGCCGCCCGGAGACCCAGTACTTC.

V and J are TRBV13 and TRBJ1-3, with D unresolved. Germline CDR1 and CDR2: PRHDT and FYEKMQ (reference sequence). Trimming stripped 0 bases from V and 10 bases from J, with 4 bases between. This CDR3 spans 11 amino acids. This CDR3 is CASSLGGTIYF. The CDR3 nucleotides read TGTGCCAGCAGCTTAGGCGGAACCATATATTTT.

This chain links TRBV29-1 with TRBJ1-1; D remains ambiguous. V was pared by 2 bases and J by 2 bases, with 12 bases between. Germline CDR1 is SQVTM and CDR2 is ANQGSEA. This CDR3 is built from 14 residues. As DNA, the CDR3 is TGCAGCGTTGAATCGCGTTGGGAAAACACTGAAGCTTTCTTT. This encodes CSVESRWENTEAFF.

This chain links TRBV7-9 with TRBJ2-1, with 9 bases fitting TRBD1. Germline V CDR1 and CDR2: SEHNR, FQNEAQ (reference sequence). The CDR3 is made up of 16 amino acids. Unmatched junction bases numbered 10, after V lost 0 bases and J lost 10 bases. The CDR3 sequence: CASSLARTGDSREQFF. CDR3 nucleotide sequence: TGTGCCAGCAGCTTAGCCCGGACAGGGGATTCAAGGGAGCAGTTCTTC.

This chain connects TRBV27 to TRBJ1-2, with D tentatively TRBD1 (5 bases). V was pared by 2 bases and J by 5 bases, with 15 bases between. Germline CDR1 is MNHEY and CDR2 is SMNVEV (reference sequence). CDR3 length equals 15 residues. The DNA for the CDR3 is TGTGCCAGCAGTTTAAATCCCACAGGCTCTTATGGCTACACCTTC. Protein product: CASSLNPTGSYGYTF.

The V gene is TRBV19, the J gene TRBJ1-2; TRBD1 is a possible D gene (5 bases). Trimming took off 10 bases at V and 0 bases at J, with 12 bases between the two ends. The CDR3 spans 13 residues. From germline, CDR1 is LNHDA and CDR2 SQIVND (reference sequence). DNA for the CDR3: TGTGCCACCCGGGGGTTAGCTAACTATGGCTACACCTTC. Its protein is CATRGLANYGYTF.

The chain uses TRBV4-2 and TRBJ1-1, with D hard to call. Trimming removed 1 base from V and 2 bases from J, with 11 bases in between. Looked up from germline, CDR1 is LGHNA and CDR2 is YNFKEQ. The CDR3 spans 15 residues. CDR3: CASSQGRSGNTEAFF. CDR3 in DNA: TGTGCCAGCAGCCAAGGAAGGAGTGGTAACACTGAAGCTTTCTTT.

The chain uses TRBV19 and TRBJ2-5; D not resolved. The germline V and J ends were trimmed by 3 bases and 4 bases, with 3 bases remaining between them. There are 11 residues in the CDR3. Germline lookup yields CDR1 LNHDA and CDR2 SQIVND (reference sequence). The CDR3 bases are TGTGCCAGTAGTATGGGAGAGACCCAGTACTTC. This gives the protein CASSMGETQYF.

This clone was found a few times. The chain has TRBV2 and TRBJ1-5; 7 bases line up with TRBD1. This CDR3 comprises 13 residues. Trimming removed 7 bases from V and 4 bases from J; junction bases left unmatched: 4. Germline V lookup: CDR1 SNHLY, CDR2 FYNNEI. CDR3 bases: TGTGCCAGCAATAAGGACAGGAATCAGCCCCAGCATTTT. This sequence encodes CASNKDRNQPQHF.

About this clone itself: Compared with germline, one end of the junction differs, possibly owing to a read error. J is TRBJ2-7 and V is TRBV10-3; 10 positions agree with TRBD2. This CDR3 has 15 residues. Looked up from germline, CDR1 is ENHRY and CDR2 is SYGVKD. The CDR3 bases are TGTGCCAGCAGTGAAGGGCTAGCGGGAGCCTACGAGCAGTACTTC. Protein: CASSEGLAGAYEQYF.

V gene TRBV7-2 combines with J gene TRBJ2-5; 12 bases are a match to TRBD2. There are 15 residues in the CDR3. Germline CDR1 reads SGHTA; CDR2 reads FQGNSA. Unmatched junction bases numbered 1, after V lost 1 base and J lost 4 bases. Written as DNA, the CDR3 is TGTGCCAGCAGCTTAGGACTAGCGGGAGTAGAGACCCAGTACTTC. It is translated as CASSLGLAGVETQYF. The full variable domain, its missing parts supplied by reference TRBV7-2 and TRBJ2-5, is GAGVSQSPSNKVTEKGKDVELRCDPISGHTALYWYRQSLGQGLEFLIYFQGNSAPDKSGLPSDRFSAERTGGSVSTLTIQRTQQEDSAVYLCASSLGLAGVETQYFGPGTRLLVL.

The chain combines TRBV5-1 with TRBJ1-1, with D possibly TRBD1 on 5 matching bases. CDR1 and CDR2 (germline): SGHRS, YFSETQ. V gave up 4 bases and J gave up 3 bases, with 16 bases separating them. This CDR3 is built from 15 residues. The CDR3 spells CASSPWWGSDTEAFF. CDR3 coding DNA: TGCGCCAGCAGCCCATGGTGGGGCTCGGACACTGAAGCTTTCTTT. The full variable domain, rest sourced from reference TRBV5-1 and TRBJ1-1, is KAGVTQTPRYLIKTRGQQVTLSCSPISGHRSVSWYQQTPGQGLQFLFEYFSETQRNKGNFPGRFSGRQFSNSRSEMNVSTLELGDSALYLCASSPWWGSDTEAFFGQGTRLTVV.

The chain recombines TRBV28 with TRBJ2-3, with 7 bases lining up with TRBD1. This CDR3 comprises 13 residues. The trim removed 10 bases at V and 5 bases at J, leaving 9 bases unmatched. Germline V gene data show CDR1 as MDHEN and CDR2 as SYDVKM. DNA for the CDR3: TGTGCCATCCTCGCCCGGGACAGAGATACGCAGTATTTT. Translation: CAILARDRDTQYF.

The gene calls are TRBV30 and TRBJ2-5; unclear D gene. With 3 bases removed from V and 2 bases from J, the gap between germline ends came to 13 bases. The CDR3 extends over 14 amino acids. Germline CDR1 is GTSNPN and CDR2 is SVGIG (reference sequence). Here the CDR3 reads CAWSVTWNQETQYF. The CDR3 coding sequence is TGTGCCTGGAGCGTTACGTGGAATCAAGAGACCCAGTACTTC.

This rearrangement joins TRBV5-6 to TRBJ1-3, with 7 bases aligning to TRBD1. Germline trimming cut 3 bases from V and 7 bases from J; bases unmatched to any gene: 10. The CDR3 has 15 residues. CDR1 SGHDT and CDR2 YYEEEE come from the germline V gene. The CDR3 region is CASSSTGPSLNTIYF. The CDR3 DNA follows: TGTGCCAGCAGCTCGACAGGGCCCTCGCTGAACACCATATATTTT.

This clone was detected only once. The chain carries TRBV14 and TRBJ2-2; 9 nucleotides line up with TRBD1. This CDR3 comprises 17 residues. Germline V gene lookup returns CDR1 SGHDN and CDR2 FVKESK. The junction had 7 bases not matched to a gene; V was cut back by 1 base and J by 4 bases. The CDR3 nucleotides are TGTGCCAGCAGCCAAGGTCACAGGGGGCCCGCCACCGGGGAGCTGTTTTTT. Encoded protein: CASSQGHRGPATGELFF.

The chain combines TRBV6-1 with TRBJ1-6; D perhaps matches TRBD1 (6 bases). This CDR3 is built from 15 residues. V was trimmed by 8 bases and J by 6 bases, leaving 17 bases between them. Per germline, CDR1 MNHNS and CDR2 SASEGT. CDR3 sequence reads: CASARGGYSNSPLHF. The CDR3 DNA reads TGTGCCAGCGCCAGGGGAGGATATAGTAATTCACCCCTCCACTTT.

This clone was seen just once. This chain links TRBV5-5 with TRBJ2-2; D possibly corresponds to TRBD2 (5 bases). Deletions cut 4 bases from V and 1 base from J, with 14 bases between. CDR1 is SGHKS, CDR2 YYEKEE, per germline (reference sequence). The CDR3 is 16 amino acids. DNA for the CDR3: TGTGCCAGCAGCCCAGGATCGGGGATGAACACCGGGGAGCTGTTTTTT. This encodes CASSPGSGMNTGELFF.

V and J are TRBV6-1 and TRBJ1-2; 10 bases map to TRBD1. Germline V gene sequence: CDR1 MNHNS, CDR2 SASEGT. The CDR3 runs to 13 residues. J lost 8 bases, V lost 4 bases, and 4 bases had no gene match. CDR3 amino acids: CASSGGQGWGYTF. CDR3 coding DNA: TGTGCCAGCAGTGGGGGACAGGGGTGGGGCTACACCTTC.

Note on this clone: The sample carries other DNA sequences with the same CDR3. CDR3: CASSQDRAGNEKLFF. In DNA, the CDR3 is TGTGCCAGCAGCCAAGATCGTGCGGGTAATGAAAAACTGTTTTTT. This chain links TRBV14 with TRBJ1-4; the D is unclear. Germline V gives CDR1 SGHDN, CDR2 FVKESK. This CDR3 region has 15 residues. V gave up 0 bases and J gave up 4 bases, with 9 bases separating them.

This clone came up once. The chain couples TRBV5-1 to TRBJ2-7, with D possibly TRBD2 on 5 matching bases. CDR1 is SGHRS, CDR2 YFSETQ, per germline. The V and J ends lost 9 bases and 3 bases respectively, with 19 bases between them. The CDR3 is made up of 14 amino acids. Here the CDR3 DNA reads TGCGCCACCCGAAGAGGGCTAGAGGGCTACGAGCAGTACTTC. Residues: CATRRGLEGYEQYF.

The V call is TRBV19, the J call TRBJ1-5; 9 bases are a match to TRBD1. The V gene end was trimmed by 7 bases and the J gene end by 4 bases; junction bases not matched to a gene: 8. The CDR3 spans 15 residues. Germline CDR1 and CDR2: LNHDA and SQIVND (reference sequence). The CDR3 sequence is CASIQTGGPNQPQHF. The CDR3 DNA reads as TGTGCCAGTATCCAAACAGGGGGCCCAAATCAGCCCCAGCATTTT. Full variable domain (rest looked up from reference TRBV19 and TRBJ1-5): DGGITQSPKYLFRKEGQNVTLSCEQNLNHDAMYWYRQDPGQGLRLIYYSQIVNDFQKGDIAEGYSVSREKKESFPLTVTSAQKNPTAFYLCASIQTGGPNQPQHFGDGTRLSIL.

The chain couples TRBV27 to TRBJ2-2, with a tentative D call TRBD2 (5 bases). Trimming took off 5 bases at V and 6 bases at J, with 13 bases between the two ends. Germline assignment: CDR1 MNHEY and CDR2 SMNVEV (reference sequence). The CDR3 is made up of 14 amino acids. In nucleotides, the CDR3 is TGTGCCAGCAGTCCCTGGGAGTTTTCCGGGGAGCTGTTTTTT. Amino acid sequence: CASSPWEFSGELFF.